This section outlines one T cell receptor beta chain sequence together with its context. The method was immunoSEQ multiplex PCR; TCRdb's version includes in-frame clones alone and lacks a portion of them. The sample records roughly 140,000 clones, around 90% being singletons. J was trimmed by 1 base and V by 6 bases; bases with no gene match: 16. Germline V lookup: CDR1 SGHRS, CDR2 YFSETQ. The CDR3 has 18 amino acids. The sample is drawn from a study of control samples from healthy donors and cancer patients. The sequence was collected from a man between 25 and 39 years old in good health. The rearrangement uses TRBV5-1 and TRBJ2-5, with 9 bases aligning to TRBD2. Sequencing was performed on blood. The CDR3 is CASNLRGIAGALQETQYF. The DNA for the CDR3 is TGCGCCAGCAACCTCAGGGGTATAGCGGGGGCGCTCCAAGAGACCCAGTACTTC.